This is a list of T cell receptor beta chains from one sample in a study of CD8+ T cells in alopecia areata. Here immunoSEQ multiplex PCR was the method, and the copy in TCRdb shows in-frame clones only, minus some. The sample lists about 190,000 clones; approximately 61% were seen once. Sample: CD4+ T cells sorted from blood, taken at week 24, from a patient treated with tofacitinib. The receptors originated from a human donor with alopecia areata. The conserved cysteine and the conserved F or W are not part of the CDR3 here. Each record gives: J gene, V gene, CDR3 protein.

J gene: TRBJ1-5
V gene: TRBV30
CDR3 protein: AWSAGTDHQPQH

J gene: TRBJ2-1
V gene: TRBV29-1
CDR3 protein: SAGISGDEQF

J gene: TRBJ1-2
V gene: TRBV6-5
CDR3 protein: ASSQGQNNGYT

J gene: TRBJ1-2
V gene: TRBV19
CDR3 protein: ASSKYRDGYT

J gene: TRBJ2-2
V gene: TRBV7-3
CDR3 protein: ASSPTGDGTGELF

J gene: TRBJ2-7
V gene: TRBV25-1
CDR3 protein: ASSENGGRGEQY

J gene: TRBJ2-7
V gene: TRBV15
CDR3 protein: ATSRDFQPKD

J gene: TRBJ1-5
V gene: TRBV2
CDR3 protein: ASIKDRGQRQPQH

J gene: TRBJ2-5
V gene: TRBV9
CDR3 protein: ASSVEAGQETQY

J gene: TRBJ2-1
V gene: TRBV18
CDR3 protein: ASSLKGQYGGNEQF

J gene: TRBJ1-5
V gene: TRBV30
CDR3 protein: AWSSESATNQPQH

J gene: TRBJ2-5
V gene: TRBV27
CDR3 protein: ASSSSPRETQY

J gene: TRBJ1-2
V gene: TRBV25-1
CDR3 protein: ASSDTPGQGYYGYT

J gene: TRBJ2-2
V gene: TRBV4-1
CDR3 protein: ASSQDSTVNTGELF

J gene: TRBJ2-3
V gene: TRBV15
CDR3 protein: ATSRDWVEGGGTDTQY

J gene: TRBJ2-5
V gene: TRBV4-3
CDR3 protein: ASSQEIAGGETQY

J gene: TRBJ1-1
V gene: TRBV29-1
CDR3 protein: SVEVRGANTEAF

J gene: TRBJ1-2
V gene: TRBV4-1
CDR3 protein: ASSQVEGLNYGYT

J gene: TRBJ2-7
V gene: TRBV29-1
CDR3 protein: SVEQGLYEQY

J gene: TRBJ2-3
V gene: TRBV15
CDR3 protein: ATSRASGGDTQY

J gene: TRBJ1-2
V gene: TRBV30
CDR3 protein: AWSGRLGATGYT

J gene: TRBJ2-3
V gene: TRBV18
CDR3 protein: ASSPDNTDTQY

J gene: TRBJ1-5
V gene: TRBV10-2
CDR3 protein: ASRLTGGGNQPQH

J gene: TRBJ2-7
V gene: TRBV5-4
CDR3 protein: ASRPQGSSYEQY

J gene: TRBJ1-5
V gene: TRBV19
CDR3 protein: ASSTAGDSNQPQH

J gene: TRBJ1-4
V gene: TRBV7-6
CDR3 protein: ASSVPQGGDGKLF

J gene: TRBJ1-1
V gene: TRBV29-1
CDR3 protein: SAGQPNTEAF

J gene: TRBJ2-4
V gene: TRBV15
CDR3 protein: ATSRDPGKNIQY

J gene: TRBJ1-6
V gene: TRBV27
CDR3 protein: ASTLQGNNSPLH

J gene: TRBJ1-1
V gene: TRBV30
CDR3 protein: AWSLIPGARRAF

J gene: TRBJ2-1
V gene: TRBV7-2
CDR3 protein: ASGVPSYNEQF

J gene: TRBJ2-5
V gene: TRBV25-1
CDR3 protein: ASSEYRETQY

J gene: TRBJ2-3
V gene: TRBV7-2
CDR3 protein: ASSQTSGATDTQY

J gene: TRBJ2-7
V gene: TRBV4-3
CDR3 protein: ASSQDQFGGYEQY

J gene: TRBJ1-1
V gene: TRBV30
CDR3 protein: AWSWQGTEAF

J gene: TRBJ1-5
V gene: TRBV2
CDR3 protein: ASYYAQGQPQH

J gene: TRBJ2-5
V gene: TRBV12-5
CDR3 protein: ASGLGTDQETQY

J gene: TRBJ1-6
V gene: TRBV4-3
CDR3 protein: ASSRNPGSPLH

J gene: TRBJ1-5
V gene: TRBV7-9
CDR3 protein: ASSPLVRSTVTSNQPQH

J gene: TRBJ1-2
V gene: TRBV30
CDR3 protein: AWRLTNYGYT

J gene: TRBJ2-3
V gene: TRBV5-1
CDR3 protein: ASSPPSDTQY

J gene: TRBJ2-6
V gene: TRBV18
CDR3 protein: ASSPRAVAISGANVLT

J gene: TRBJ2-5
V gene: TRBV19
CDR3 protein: ASSTGQQETQY

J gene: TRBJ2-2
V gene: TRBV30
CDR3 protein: AWSVGPSAGELF

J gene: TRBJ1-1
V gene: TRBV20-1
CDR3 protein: SARGLEAF

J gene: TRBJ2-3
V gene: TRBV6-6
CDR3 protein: ASRGWGTDTQY

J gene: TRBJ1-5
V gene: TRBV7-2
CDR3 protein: ASNLGSQPQH

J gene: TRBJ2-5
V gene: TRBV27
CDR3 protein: ASSTGQGHETQY

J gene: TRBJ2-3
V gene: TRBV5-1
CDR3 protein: ASTTTGRADTDTQY

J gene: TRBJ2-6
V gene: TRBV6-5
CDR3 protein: ASSYTASSGANVLT

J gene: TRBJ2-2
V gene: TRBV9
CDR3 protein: ASSPGREWTGELF

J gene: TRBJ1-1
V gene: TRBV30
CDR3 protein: AWSGRVYTEAF

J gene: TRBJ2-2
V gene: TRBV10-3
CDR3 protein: AISEPGQGNTGELF

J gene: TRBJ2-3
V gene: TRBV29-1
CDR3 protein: SALGADRGGTDTQY

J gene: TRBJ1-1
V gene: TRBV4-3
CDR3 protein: ASSKDSNSMNTEAF

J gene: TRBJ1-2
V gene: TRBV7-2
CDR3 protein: ASSPSASANYGYT

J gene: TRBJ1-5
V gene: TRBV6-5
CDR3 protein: ASSYSSPRANQPQH

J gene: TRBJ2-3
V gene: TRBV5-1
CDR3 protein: ASTKRGPTDTQY

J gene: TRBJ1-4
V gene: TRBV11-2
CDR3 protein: ASSLGTGFNEKLF

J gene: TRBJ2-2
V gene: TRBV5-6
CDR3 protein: ASSLFNRPTGELF